This T cell receptor beta chain was profiled in a study of CD8+CD57+ T cells in acquired aplastic anemia. About the research overall: Sorted CD4+ and CD8+ cells yielded around 3.2 ug of DNA on average.

Germline CDR1 MGHDK, CDR2 SYGVNS. Trimming cost V 1 base and J 1 base, with 5 bases left between them. The CDR3 runs to 13 residues. Patients who underwent sequencing had shown CD8+CD57+ cell expansion by flow cytometry. This clonotype was detected ten times or more. Genomic DNA served as template for TCR beta VDJ and CDR3 profiling. Via MiXCR, TCRdb re-called the reads, giving one row per CDR3 protein. The sample has hundreds of thousands of distinct CDR3 sequences; over 25% are singletons. The origin of this receptor is a human donor with aplastic anemia. The rearrangement links TRBV25-1 to TRBJ2-7; D not certain. Input material: sorted CD4+, CD8+, or CD8+CD57+ T cells (not recorded which) from PBMCs. The CDR3: CASSESASYEQYF. The CDR3 coding sequence is TGTGCCAGCAGTGAATCCGCTTCCTACGAGCAGTACTTC.